This TCR beta chain emerged from a study of Ad26.COV2.S vaccination and SARS-CoV-2 variants. From germline, CDR1 is LGHNA and CDR2 YNFKEQ. The CDR3 sequence is 18 residues long. The J segment lost 4 bases and the V segment lost 0 bases, leaving 9 bases of the junction unmatched. Assay used: immunoSEQ multiplex PCR; TCRdb lists only in-frame clones, some missing. The repertoire consists of 97,000 or so clones, with around three quarters occurring once and the leading ten covering about 18%. The sample was peripheral blood, taken after recovery from COVID-19. The rearrangement uses TRBV4-2 and TRBJ2-2; 9 bases match TRBD2. The TCR sequence derives from a human donor who had recovered from COVID-19. CDR3 DNA sequence: TGTGCCAGCAGCCAAGATGATACAAGCGGGGGGTTCACCGGGGAGCTGTTTTTT. It is translated as CASSQDDTSGGFTGELFF.